Presented here are 20 T cell receptor beta chains from one specimen sequenced in a study of breast tumors, draining lymph nodes, adjacent tissues. The lymph nodes were axillary draining lymph nodes from breast cancer patients. TCRdb ran MiXCR on the multiplex PCR reads and lists one entry per CDR3 protein. The data hold 120,000 to 150,000 distinct CDR3 sequences, with around a third observed a single time. The sample was axillary lymph node tissue. Every receptor here comes from a female donor with breast cancer. Some clones in this sample may be carry-over from other donors' samples.

This clonotype occurred many times. The V gene is TRBV18, the J gene TRBJ2-5; the D is unclear. From germline, CDR1 is KGHSH and CDR2 LQKENI. Trimming stripped 6 bases from V and 2 bases from J, with 7 bases between. The length of the CDR3 is 12 residues. CDR3 amino acids: CASSDLQETQYF. The CDR3 region has the DNA TGTGCCAGCTCCGATTTACAAGAGACCCAGTACTTC.

The V call is TRBV19, the J call TRBJ1-1; the D gene is possibly TRBD1 (6 bases). V shed 4 bases and J shed 6 bases, with 18 bases lying between them. Germline CDR1 reads LNHDA; CDR2 reads SQIVND (reference sequence). The CDR3 extends over 15 amino acids. CDR3 sequence: CASSTTGGRRSEAFF. CDR3 DNA: TGTGCCAGTAGTACCACCGGGGGGCGTAGGTCTGAAGCTTTCTTT. Supplemented by reference TRBV19 and TRBJ1-1, the full variable domain reads DGGITQSPKYLFRKEGQNVTLSCEQNLNHDAMYWYRQDPGQGLRLIYYSQIVNDFQKGDIAEGYSVSREKKESFPLTVTSAQKNPTAFYLCASSTTGGRRSEAFFGQGTRLTVV.

This clonotype was observed at least ten times. The V gene is TRBV4-1, the J gene TRBJ2-3, with 10 bases matching TRBD2. Germline CDR1 reads MGHRA; CDR2 reads YSYEKL. Trimming cost V 5 bases and J 1 base; bases outside gene matches: 6. This CDR3 is built from 16 residues. The CDR3 nucleotides are TGCGCCAGCAGCTTTACTAGCGGGGTTGGCACAGATACGCAGTATTTT. Translated: CASSFTSGVGTDTQYF.

This clonotype was seen many times. The chain's CDR3 is CASSPSALRVDTQYF. CDR3 coding DNA: TGTGCCAGCAGCCCTAGCGCCCTACGGGTAGATACGCAGTATTTT. The chain recombines TRBV9 with TRBJ2-3; TRBD2 is a possible D gene (6 bases). The V end was cut by 4 bases, the J end by 5 bases, with 17 bases between. This CDR3 is built from 15 residues. Germline CDR1 is SGDLS and CDR2 is YYNGEE.

This clonotype was recorded many times. In DNA, the CDR3 is TGCGCCAGCAGCTCGGGACAGGTCTTAGCAGATACGCAGTATTTT. Translating it yields CASSSGQVLADTQYF. The chain recombines TRBV5-1 with TRBJ2-3, with 8 bases matching TRBD1. The V segment lost 3 bases and the J segment 4 bases; nucleotides outside the gene matches: 7. The CDR3 contains 15 residues. Germline V gene data show CDR1 as SGHRS and CDR2 as YFSETQ. Combining the CDR3 with reference TRBV5-1 and TRBJ2-3 gives the whole variable domain KAGVTQTPRYLIKTRGQQVTLSCSPISGHRSVSWYQQTPGQGLQFLFEYFSETQRNKGNFPGRFSGRQFSNSRSEMNVSTLELGDSALYLCASSSGQVLADTQYFGPGTRLTVL.

Notes on this clonotype: A much larger clone differs by one base, so this may be a read error. The V call is TRBV28, the J call TRBJ1-2; 7 bases match TRBD1. This CDR3 spans 15 amino acids. The germline V gene encodes CDR1 MDHEN and CDR2 SYDVKM. The CDR3 sequence is CAGRAQGLGSFGYTF. DNA for the CDR3: TGTGCCGGCAGGGCACAGGGGCTTGGTAGCTTTGGCTACACCTTC.

This clonotype was found many times. The chain is built from TRBV5-1 and TRBJ1-2; no clear D gene. V was pared by 0 bases and J by 3 bases, with 9 bases between. Germline assignment: CDR1 SGHRS and CDR2 YFSETQ. CDR3 length: 14 amino acids. CDR3 sequence (DNA): TGCGCCAGCAGCTTGGTTGCCGCGGACTATGGCTACACCTTC. Its translation is CASSLVAADYGYTF.

V is TRBV6-5 and J is TRBJ2-1; D uncertain. CDR3 length equals 18 residues. V was trimmed by 5 bases and J by 0 bases, leaving 20 bases between them. The germline CDR1 and CDR2 sequences are MNHEY and SVGAGI. CDR3 residues: CASSHPWAGSSSYNEQFF. CDR3 bases: TGTGCCAGCAGTCACCCCTGGGCCGGATCGAGCTCCTACAATGAGCAGTTCTTC.

At least ten counts were recorded for this clonotype. The CDR3 sequence is CASSEGWGNTGELFF. The CDR3 DNA sequence: TGTGCCAGCAGTGAAGGATGGGGGAACACCGGGGAGCTGTTTTTT. The chain carries TRBV6-1 and TRBJ2-2; unclear D gene. Germline CDR1 is MNHNS and CDR2 is SASEGT. Deletions cut 1 base from V and 1 base from J, with 7 bases between. The CDR3 is 15 amino acids.

There are many counts of this clonotype. The CDR3 DNA sequence: TGCGCCAGCAGCTTGGGACAGGTGAACACCGGGGAGCTGTTTTTT. Amino acid sequence: CASSLGQVNTGELFF. This chain links TRBV5-1 with TRBJ2-2; the D gene is possibly TRBD1 (6 bases). This CDR3 is built from 15 residues. CDR1 SGHRS and CDR2 YFSETQ come from the germline V gene. The germline V and J ends were trimmed by 0 bases and 1 base, with 7 bases remaining between them.

Many counts were recorded for this clonotype. The rearrangement joins TRBV5-1 to TRBJ2-3; D remains ambiguous. The germline gives CDR1 SGHRS, CDR2 YFSETQ. The CDR3 sequence is 14 residues long. Trimming stripped 0 bases from V and 6 bases from J, with 11 bases between. The CDR3 is CASSLATRGDTQYF. CDR3 sequence (DNA): TGCGCCAGCAGCTTGGCCACGAGAGGTGATACGCAGTATTTT.

This clonotype has ten or more counts. The chain is built from TRBV2 and TRBJ1-2; 7 bases fit TRBD1. Germline loops: CDR1 SNHLY, CDR2 FYNNEI. This CDR3 region has 14 residues. With V trimmed by 5 bases and J by 4 bases, 7 bases remained unmatched. The CDR3 DNA sequence: TGTGCCAGCAGTTCGACAGGGTCGGGCTATGGCTACACCTTC. This sequence encodes CASSSTGSGYGYTF.

This clonotype was detected ten times or more. The chain employs TRBV10-2 and TRBJ1-2; no reliable D call. V gave up 2 bases and J gave up 1 base, with 5 bases separating them. In germline, CDR1 is WSHSY, CDR2 SAAADI. CDR3 length: 13 amino acids. The CDR3 bases are TGCGCCAGCAGTGAGCTAGTTAACTATGGCTACACCTTC. Residues: CASSELVNYGYTF.

At least ten counts were recorded for this clonotype. The gene calls are TRBV2 and TRBJ1-2; a possible D gene is TRBD1 (6 bases). There are 13 residues in the CDR3. Trimming took 5 bases from V and 6 from J, leaving 13 bases between them. Per the germline V gene, CDR1 is SNHLY and CDR2 is FYNNEI. The CDR3 loop is CASSSTGSNGYTF. The CDR3 coding sequence is TGTGCCAGCAGTTCTACAGGGTCCAATGGCTACACCTTC.

As regards this clonotype: The CDR3 does not close with the conserved phenylalanine or tryptophan, likely indicating a read error. V gene TRBV20-1 combines with J gene TRBJ1-6; D not resolved. Germline V gene sequence: CDR1 DFQATT, CDR2 SNEGSKA (reference sequence). The CDR3 runs 14 residues. CDR3 DNA: TGCAGTGCTAGAGGCGTCTCCTATAATTCCCCCCTCCACCTT. This gives the protein CSARGVSYNSPLHL.

In this sample, this clonotype turned up a few times. Just one base apart from a much larger clone, this may be a read error. The chain uses TRBV6-5 and TRBJ1-5; D call uncertain. V gave up 5 bases and J gave up 4 bases, with 9 bases separating them. The germline V gene has CDR1 MNHEY and CDR2 SVGAGI. The CDR3 is 13 residues long. CDR3 coding DNA: TGTGCCAGCAGTCACATGAGGAATCAGCCCCAGCATTTT. Translated, it gives CASSHMRNQPQHF.

Turning to this clonotype: A read error may be the cause here, since a much bigger clone is one base away. V is TRBV30 and J is TRBJ1-5; perhaps TRBD1 as D (5 bases). The CDR3 is 13 residues long. Trimming stripped 5 bases from V and 1 base from J, with 9 bases between. Germline V gene data show CDR1 as GTSNPN and CDR2 as SVGIG (reference sequence). CDR3 in amino acids: CAWGGDSNQPQHF. CDR3 coding DNA: TGTGCCTGGGGTGGGGACAGCAATCAGCCCCAGCATTTT.

This clonotype has a count of ten or more. The V call is TRBV2, the J call TRBJ1-6, with D uncertain. Trimming stripped 7 bases from V and 3 bases from J, with 10 bases between. Looked up from germline, CDR1 is SNHLY and CDR2 is FYNNEI. The CDR3 extends over 14 amino acids. The CDR3 DNA is TGTGCCAGCAAAGCATCCTTCTATAATTCACCCCTCCACTTT. The encoded protein is CASKASFYNSPLHF. The full variable domain, its missing parts supplied by reference TRBV2 and TRBJ1-6, is EPEVTQTPSHQVTQMGQEVILRCVPISNHLYFYWYRQILGQKVEFLVSFYNNEISEKSEIFDDQFSVERPDGSNFTLKIRSTKLEDSAMYFCASKASFYNSPLHFGNGTRLTVT.

There are many counts of this clonotype. The chain recombines TRBV19 with TRBJ1-2, with a tentative D call TRBD1 (5 bases). The CDR3 extends over 15 amino acids. The germline V gene has CDR1 LNHDA and CDR2 SQIVND (reference sequence). Trimming took off 7 bases at V and 0 bases at J, with 15 bases between the two ends. Written as DNA, the CDR3 is TGTGCCAGTAAGGATCCGGGGACGGCTAACTATGGCTACACCTTC. This encodes CASKDPGTANYGYTF.

V and J are TRBV2 and TRBJ2-1, with D perhaps TRBD1 (6 bases). Trimming took 3 bases from V and 5 from J, leaving 11 bases between them. CDR3 length: 14 residues. The germline gives CDR1 SNHLY, CDR2 FYNNEI. This CDR3 is CASSETGSNNEQFF. CDR3 DNA sequence: TGTGCCAGCAGTGAGACAGGCTCTAACAATGAGCAGTTCTTC.